The subject of this entry is one TCR beta chain. The antigen this receptor binds is unknown. No base-level quality is on record; no much larger clone is a single base apart. These data belong to a study of blood T cell repertoires in COVID-19 (dated by TCRdb to 2020 to 2022). About the investigation overall: Samples covering the acute and convalescent phases of COVID-19 were provided by collaborators in the United States, Italy and Spain. The material from the prospective study consisted of cDNA or gDNA derived from T cells, B-cell-depleted T cells, or PBMCs. Deeply sampled blood TCRbeta repertoires from subjects exposed to, actively infected with, or recovered from COVID-19 were included in the dataset. The repertoires were released in a freely available public database intended as a resource for research on the immune response to SARS-CoV-2. Samples came from the ongoing ImmuneRACE study (first 160 participants) plus 1,254 subjects from 6 global collaborators. Nearly every sample came with metadata listing a de-identified subject ID, COVID-19 status, age in years and sex. Where available, HLA class I and class II types were taken from metadata supplied by the sample provider and were not determined by assay-based typing.

The immunoSEQ Assay, a bias-controlled multiplex PCR, was used to amplify TCRbeta CDR3 regions from genomic DNA. The paper's processing steps were these. The number of nucleated cells in each sample was estimated from the amplification of reference gene primers within the assay. To quantify the absolute abundance of each unique TCRbeta CDR3 rearrangement, sequence reads were collapsed and filtered. For each sample, productive Simpson clonality was calculated by taking the square root of Simpson's diversity index across productive rearrangements. This immuneACCESS table, as held by TCRdb, lists in-frame sequences with V and J called but not all clones. Of the missing ones, under half trace to an unresolved V gene in checked studies; the others have no known cause. Clone size and the V and J calls come from that table; the DNA yielded D and trimming. This sample has 300,000 to 350,000 clones in its table, and 65% to 90% of those were observed once. The top ten clonotypes cover approximately 4% of the sample.

Enrolling through a virtual design, the prospective study's participants ranged in age from about 18 to 89 years and lived across 24 United States geographic areas. In the prospective study, participants were assigned to cohorts based on the clinical history participants reported in a screening survey and a study questionnaire. In the prospective study, whole blood, serum and a nasopharyngeal or oropharyngeal swab were collected from each participant by mobile phlebotomists. Additional blood draws and questionnaires over an approximately 2-month period could optionally be provided by prospective study participants. Before DNA extraction, prospective study blood samples were shipped either frozen or at room temperature. V is cut back by 4 bases and J by 7 bases, with 3 bases in the junction unmatched. The CDR3 sequence holds 14 residues, the cysteine and phenylalanine included. The only DNA kept is the CDR3, 42 bases in frame from the first base. From a lookup of the germline V gene (reference sequence), CDR1 and CDR2 are LGHDT and YNNKEL.

The research as a whole found: The amount of clinical and demographic metadata varied by source and participant and was provided uncurated.

Sequenced input: PBMCs or T cells enriched from blood (not recorded which). The sequence links TRBV3-1 (or the pseudogene TRBV3-2) to TRBJ2-1, with 11 bases aligning to TRBD2. The source is a middle-aged woman with acute COVID-19. The CDR3 corresponds to CASSLTSGGNEQFF. The sequenced DNA is TGTGCCAGCAGCCTAACTAGCGGGGGTAATGAGCAGTTCTTC.